What follows is one T cell receptor (beta chain) and its context. This sample stems from a study of blood T cell repertoires in COVID-19. The CDR3 spans 13 residues. Germline V lookup: CDR1 LGHDT, CDR2 YNNKEL (reference sequence). V lost 1 base and J lost 15, with 16 bases in between. TCRdb keeps only in-frame clones here, not all; method: immunoSEQ multiplex PCR. The table includes about 160,000 clones, approximately 85% detected once. The Seattle site enrolled patients during active infection and followed them longitudinally. The receptor was isolated from a woman aged 60 to 75 with COVID-19, enrolled during active disease. Input material: peripheral blood. The gene calls are TRBV3-1 (or the pseudogene TRBV3-2) and TRBJ2-1, with D possibly being TRBD2 (5 bases). The CDR3 protein is CASSQGAVSVGFF. In DNA, the CDR3 is TGTGCCAGCAGCCAAGGAGCGGTATCCGTGGGGTTCTTC.